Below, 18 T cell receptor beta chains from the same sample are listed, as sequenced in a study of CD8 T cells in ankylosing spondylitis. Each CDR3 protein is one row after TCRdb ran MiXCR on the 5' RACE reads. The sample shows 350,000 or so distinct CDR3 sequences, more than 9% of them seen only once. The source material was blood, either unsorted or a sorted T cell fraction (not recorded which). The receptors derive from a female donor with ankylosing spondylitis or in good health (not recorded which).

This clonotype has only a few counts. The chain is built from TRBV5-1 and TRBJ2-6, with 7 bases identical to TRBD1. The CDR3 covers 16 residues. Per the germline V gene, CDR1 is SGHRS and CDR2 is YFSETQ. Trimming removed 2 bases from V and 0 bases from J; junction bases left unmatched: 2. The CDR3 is CASSLTGVSGANVLTF. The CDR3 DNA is TGCGCCAGCAGCTTAACAGGGGTCTCTGGGGCCAACGTCCTGACTTTC.

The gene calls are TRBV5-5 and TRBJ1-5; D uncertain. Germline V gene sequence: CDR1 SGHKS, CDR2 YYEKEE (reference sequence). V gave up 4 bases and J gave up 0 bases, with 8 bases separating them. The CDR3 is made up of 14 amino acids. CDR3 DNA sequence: TGTGCCAGCAGCGTGACGGATAGCAATCAGCCCCAGCATTTT. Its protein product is CASSVTDSNQPQHF. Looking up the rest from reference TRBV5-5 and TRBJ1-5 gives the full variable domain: DAGVTQSPTHLIKTRGQQVTLRCSPISGHKSVSWYQQVLGQGPQFIFQYYEKEERGRGNFPDRFSARQFPNYSSELNVNALLLGDSALYLCASSVTDSNQPQHFGDGTRLSIL.

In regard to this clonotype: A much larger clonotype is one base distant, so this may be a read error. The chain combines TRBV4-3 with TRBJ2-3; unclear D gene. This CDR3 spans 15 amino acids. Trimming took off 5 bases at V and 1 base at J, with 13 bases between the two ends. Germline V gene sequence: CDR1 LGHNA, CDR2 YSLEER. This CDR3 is CASSVYRPGTDTQYF. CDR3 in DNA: TGCGCCAGCAGCGTGTATAGGCCTGGCACAGATACGCAGTATTTT.

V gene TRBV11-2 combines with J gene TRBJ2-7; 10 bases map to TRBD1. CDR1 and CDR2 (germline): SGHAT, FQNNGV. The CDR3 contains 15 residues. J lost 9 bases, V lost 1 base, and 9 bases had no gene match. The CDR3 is CASSLGPGQGLGQYF. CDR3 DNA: TGTGCCAGCAGCTTAGGCCCGGGACAGGGGTTAGGGCAGTACTTC.

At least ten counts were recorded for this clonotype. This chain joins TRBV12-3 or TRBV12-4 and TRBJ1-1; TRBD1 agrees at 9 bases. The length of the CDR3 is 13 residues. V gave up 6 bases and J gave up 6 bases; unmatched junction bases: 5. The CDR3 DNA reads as TGTGCCAGCAGAGACAGGGGGGATCCTGAAGCTTTCTTT. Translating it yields CASRDRGDPEAFF.

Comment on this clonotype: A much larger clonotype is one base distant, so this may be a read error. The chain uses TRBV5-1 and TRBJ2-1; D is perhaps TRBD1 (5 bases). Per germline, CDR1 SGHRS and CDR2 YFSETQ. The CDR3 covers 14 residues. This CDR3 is CANSLEPTDDEQFF. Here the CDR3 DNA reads TGCGCCAACAGCTTGGAGCCGACAGATGATGAGCAGTTCTTC.

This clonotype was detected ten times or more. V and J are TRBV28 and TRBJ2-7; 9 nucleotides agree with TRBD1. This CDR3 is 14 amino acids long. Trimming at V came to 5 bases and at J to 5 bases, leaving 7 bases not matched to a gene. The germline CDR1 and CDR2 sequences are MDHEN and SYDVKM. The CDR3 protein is CASSRTGDFNEQYF. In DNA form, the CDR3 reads TGTGCCAGCAGTCGGACAGGGGATTTTAACGAGCAGTACTTC.

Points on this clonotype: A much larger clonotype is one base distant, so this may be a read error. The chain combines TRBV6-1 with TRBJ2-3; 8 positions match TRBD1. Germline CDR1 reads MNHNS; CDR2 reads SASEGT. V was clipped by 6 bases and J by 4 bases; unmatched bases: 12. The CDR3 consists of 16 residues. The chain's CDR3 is CASSQTGDVIADTQYF. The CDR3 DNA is TGTGCCAGCAGCCAGACAGGGGACGTTATCGCAGATACGCAGTATTTT.

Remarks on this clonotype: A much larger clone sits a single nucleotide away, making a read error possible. This CDR3 reads CSARISGGSSQPQHF. The DNA for the CDR3 is TGCAGTGCTAGAATATCAGGGGGTAGCAGTCAGCCCCAGCATTTT. J is TRBJ1-5 and V is TRBV20-1, with TRBD1 identical over 7 bases. Germline CDR1 DFQATT, CDR2 SNEGSKA (reference sequence). The CDR3 totals 15 residues.

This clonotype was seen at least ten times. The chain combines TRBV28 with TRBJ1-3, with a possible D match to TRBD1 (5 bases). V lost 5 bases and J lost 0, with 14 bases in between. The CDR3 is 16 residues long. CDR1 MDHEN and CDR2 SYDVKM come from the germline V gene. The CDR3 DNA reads TGTGCCAGCAGTGAGACCGGGGCCCTCTCTGGAAACACCATATATTTT. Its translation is CASSETGALSGNTIYF.

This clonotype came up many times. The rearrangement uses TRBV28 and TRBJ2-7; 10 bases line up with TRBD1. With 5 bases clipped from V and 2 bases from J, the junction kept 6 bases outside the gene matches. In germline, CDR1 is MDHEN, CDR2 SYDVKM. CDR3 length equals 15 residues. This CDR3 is CASSPSGTGAYEQYF. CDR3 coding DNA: TGTGCCAGCAGTCCTTCCGGGACAGGGGCCTACGAGCAGTACTTC. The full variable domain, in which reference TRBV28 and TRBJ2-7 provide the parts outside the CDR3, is DVKVTQSSRYLVKRTGEKVFLECVQDMDHENMFWYRQDPGLGLRLIYFSYDVKMKEKGDIPEGYSVSREKKERFSLILESASTNQTSMYLCASSPSGTGAYEQYFGPGTRLTVT.

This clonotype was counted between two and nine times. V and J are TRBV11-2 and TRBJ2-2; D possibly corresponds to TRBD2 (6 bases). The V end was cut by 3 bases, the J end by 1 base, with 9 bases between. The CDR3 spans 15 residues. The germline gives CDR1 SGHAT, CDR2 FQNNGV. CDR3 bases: TGTGCCAGCAGCTTTAATAGCGGGAACACCGGGGAGCTGTTTTTT. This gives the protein CASSFNSGNTGELFF. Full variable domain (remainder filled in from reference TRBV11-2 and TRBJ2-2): EAGVAQSPRYKIIEKRQSVAFWCNPISGHATLYWYQQILGQGPKLLIQFQNNGVVDDSQLPKDRFSAERLKGVDSTLKIQPAKLEDSAVYLCASSFNSGNTGELFFGEGSRLTVL.

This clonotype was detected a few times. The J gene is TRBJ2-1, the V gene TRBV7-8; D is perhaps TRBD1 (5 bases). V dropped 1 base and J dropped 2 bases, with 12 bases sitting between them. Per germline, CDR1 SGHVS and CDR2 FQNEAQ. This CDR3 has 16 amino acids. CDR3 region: CASSLGGYRPYNEQFF. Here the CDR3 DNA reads TGTGCCAGCAGCTTAGGGGGCTACCGCCCCTACAATGAGCAGTTCTTC.

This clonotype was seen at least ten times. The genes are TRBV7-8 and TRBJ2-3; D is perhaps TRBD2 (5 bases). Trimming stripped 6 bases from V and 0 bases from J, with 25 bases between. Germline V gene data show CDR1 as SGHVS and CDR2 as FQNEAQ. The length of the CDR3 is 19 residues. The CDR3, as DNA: TGTGCCAGCAGGCGCTCCGTGGCGGGCCAAAAGGGAAGCACAGATACGCAGTATTTT. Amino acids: CASRRSVAGQKGSTDTQYF.

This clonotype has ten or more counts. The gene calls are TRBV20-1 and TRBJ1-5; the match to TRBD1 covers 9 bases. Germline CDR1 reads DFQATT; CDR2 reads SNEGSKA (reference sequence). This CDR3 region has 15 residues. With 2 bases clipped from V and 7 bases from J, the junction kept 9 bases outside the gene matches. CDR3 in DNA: TGCAGTGCTAGACCTCCGGGACAGGGCTCGCAGCCCCAGCATTTT. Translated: CSARPPGQGSQPQHF.

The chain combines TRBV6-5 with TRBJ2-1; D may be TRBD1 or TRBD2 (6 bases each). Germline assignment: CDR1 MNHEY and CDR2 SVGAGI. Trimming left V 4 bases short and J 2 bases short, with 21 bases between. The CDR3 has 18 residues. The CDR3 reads CASSSRGGFTSTYNEQFF. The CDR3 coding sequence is TGTGCCAGCAGTTCCCGAGGGGGGTTCACTTCAACCTACAATGAGCAGTTCTTC.

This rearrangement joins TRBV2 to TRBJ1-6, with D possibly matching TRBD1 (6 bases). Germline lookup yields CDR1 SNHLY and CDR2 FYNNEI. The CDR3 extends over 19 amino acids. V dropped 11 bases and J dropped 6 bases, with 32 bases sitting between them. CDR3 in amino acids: CAFSPSVFEGGSGNSPLHF. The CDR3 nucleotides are TGTGCCTTCAGCCCCTCCGTATTTGAGGGGGGCTCGGGTAATTCACCCCTCCACTTT.

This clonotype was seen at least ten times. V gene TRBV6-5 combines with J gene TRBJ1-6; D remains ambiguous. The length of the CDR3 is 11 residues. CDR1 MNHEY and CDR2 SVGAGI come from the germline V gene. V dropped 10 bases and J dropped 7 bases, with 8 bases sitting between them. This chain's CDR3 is CATGRNSPLHF. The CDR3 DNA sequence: TGTGCCACCGGGAGAAATTCACCCCTCCACTTT.